The rows below give T cell receptor beta chains drawn from one sample of a study of T cells after posttransplantation cyclophosphamide. The protocol was immunoSEQ multiplex PCR, while the TCRdb copy is restricted to in-frame clones and leaves out a portion. The table records 6,000 to 7,500 clones, roughly 80% of them present only once. Sequences were derived from PBMCs, sampled after allogeneic stem cell transplant with posttransplant cyclophosphamide. Every receptor here comes from a female patient aged 50 to 65 who received an allogeneic stem cell transplant from a related donor, was CMV-positive, and had no GVHD. Part of the T cell pool may stem from the graft donor. Both conserved end residues are part of each CDR3. A D gene is named only where the DNA matches it firmly. Clone size appears in some rows only: once, few, many, or a class for an expanded clone.

>TRBJ2-7|TRBV5-4|.|.
TGTGCCAGCAGCTTAAATAGCGTCTACGAGCAGTACTTC
CASSLNSVYEQYF
>TRBJ1-4|TRBV5-1|.|.
TGCGCCAGCAGCGGTGGCTTCGAGAGGGGGAAAGAAAAACTGTTTTTT
CASSGGFERGKEKLFF
>TRBJ2-5|TRBV6-1|.|TRBD2
TGTGCCAGCAGTGACCGGGACTATACGTACCAAGAGACCCAGTACTTC
CASSDRDYTYQETQYF
>TRBJ2-7|TRBV5-1|.|TRBD2
TGCGCCAGCACCGATCTAGCGGGGGGGGGATACGAGCAGTACTTC
CASTDLAGGGYEQYF
>TRBJ2-3|TRBV5-1|.|.
TGCGCCAGCAGCTTGGGGAAGACAGAGAGCACAGATACGCAGTATTTT
CASSLGKTESTDTQYF
>TRBJ2-2|TRBV5-1|.|.
TGCGCCAGCAGCTTAGACCAGGGGTCCGGGGAGCTGTTTTTT
CASSLDQGSGELFF
>TRBJ2-7|TRBV11-2|large|TRBD1
TGTGCCAGCAGCTTAGAAACGGGACAGTCGTACGAGCAGTACTTC
CASSLETGQSYEQYF
>TRBJ2-3|TRBV11-3|.|TRBD2
TGTGCCAGCAGCAGACGGACTAGCCATGGCACAGATACGCAGTATTTT
CASSRRTSHGTDTQYF
>TRBJ2-7|TRBV9|.|.
TGTGCCAGCAGCGCGGCAGGGGTTCCCTCCGAGCAGTACTTC
CASSAAGVPSEQYF
>TRBJ2-7|TRBV4-1|.|.
TGCGCCAGCAGCCAAGATGAGGTAGCCCGAGAGCAGTACTTC
CASSQDEVAREQYF
>TRBJ1-1|TRBV23-1|.|.
TGCGCCAGCAGTTTGGGAGGGGGGAACACTGAAGCTTTCTTT
CASSLGGGNTEAFF
>TRBJ2-3|TRBV5-1|.|.
TGCGCCAGCAGCCGACTAGATGCAGATACGCAGTATTTT
CASSRLDADTQYF
>TRBJ2-7|TRBV10-2|once|TRBD1
TGCGCCAGCAACCCTGGACAGGCATACTACGAGCAGTACTTC
CASNPGQAYYEQYF
>TRBJ2-7|TRBV7-3|.|TRBD1
TGTGCCAGCAGCTTAACAGGGGGCTCTGAAGGGGGCGAGCAGTACTTC
CASSLTGGSEGGEQYF
>TRBJ1-2|TRBV5-1|.|.
TGCGCCAGCAGCTTGATGGAGTCTTCTAGGTCCTACACCTTC
CASSLMESSRSYTF
>TRBJ2-4|TRBV2|.|TRBD2
TGTGCCAGCACCGAGTCCGGACTAGCGGGCCGAAACATTCAGTACTTC
CASTESGLAGRNIQYF
>TRBJ2-7|TRBV11-2|.|TRBD1
TGTGCCAGCAGCTCGGACAGGGGGAGCTCCTACGAGCAGTACTTC
CASSSDRGSSYEQYF
>TRBJ1-1|TRBV4-2|.|TRBD1
TGTGCCACCTCGGTATCTGGGACAGTGAACACTGAAGCTTTCTTT
CATSVSGTVNTEAFF
>TRBJ2-1|TRBV5-4|few|TRBD2
TGTGCCAGCAGCCCTAGCGGGAGGGCCCCAGTCTACAATGAGCAGTTCTTC
CASSPSGRAPVYNEQFF
>TRBJ2-2|TRBV5-1|.|.
TGCGCCAGCAGCTTGACCCCCGGGACACTCAACACCGGGGAGCTGTTTTTT
CASSLTPGTLNTGELFF
>TRBJ2-1|TRBV29-1|.|TRBD2
TGCAGCGTTGAATGGAGCGGGAGTGAGTATGAGCAGTTCTTC
CSVEWSGSEYEQFF
>TRBJ2-7|TRBV6-4|.|.
TGTGCCAGCAGCCCTCTCTACGAGCAGTACTTC
CASSPLYEQYF
>TRBJ1-1|TRBV7-8|.|.
TGTGCCAGCAGCCCGAGCCAGGTGTGGACTGAAGCTTTCTTT
CASSPSQVWTEAFF
>TRBJ2-7|TRBV29-1|.|TRBD1
TGCAGCGGTGGGACAGGGAACTACGAGCAGTACTTC
CSGGTGNYEQYF
>TRBJ2-7|TRBV6-1|once|TRBD1
TGTGCCAGCAGGGGGACAGGAACCTACGAGCAGTACTTC
CASRGTGTYEQYF
>TRBJ2-1|TRBV7-9|.|TRBD2
TGTGCCAGCAGCTTAAGCCCTAGCGGCTACAATGAGCAGTTCTTC
CASSLSPSGYNEQFF
>TRBJ2-1|TRBV5-4|once|.
TGTGCCAGCAGCTTGGGCGTGTCGAGCGGTGAGCAGTTCTTC
CASSLGVSSGEQFF
>TRBJ2-5|TRBV9|.|TRBD2
TGTGCCAGCAGCCTCGCGAGCGGGAGGCCCCAAGAGACCCAGTACTTC
CASSLASGRPQETQYF
>TRBJ1-2|TRBV11-1|.|.
TGTGCCAGCAGCCAAGACAGAGTCTATGGCTACACCTTC
CASSQDRVYGYTF
>TRBJ1-5|TRBV7-6|.|TRBD1
TGTGCCAGCAGCTTAGGGACAGGGGAAGGTCAGCCCCAGCATTTT
CASSLGTGEGQPQHF
>TRBJ2-7|TRBV6-1|once|TRBD2
TGTGCCAGCAGTGAAGGGGCTAGCGGACTCTACGAGCAGTACTTC
CASSEGASGLYEQYF
>TRBJ2-3|TRBV18|once|TRBD2
TGTGCCAGCTCACCCTCTAGCGGGAGCACAGATACGCAGTATTTT
CASSPSSGSTDTQYF
>TRBJ2-5|TRBV7-3|.|TRBD2
TGTGCCAGCAGCCCATGGGGGGGGCAAGAGACCCAGTACTTC
CASSPWGGQETQYF
>TRBJ1-2|TRBV7-2|once|TRBD1
TGTGCCAGCAGCCCGGGGACAGGGTATGGCTACACCTTC
CASSPGTGYGYTF
>TRBJ1-2|TRBV19|.|TRBD1
TGTGCCAGTAGTCCCACTCCAGGGACAGGGGGCTATGGCTACACCTTC
CASSPTPGTGGYGYTF
>TRBJ1-6|TRBV10-3|.|.
TGTGCCATCAGTGTACAGGGAAGAGGCGGTTCACCCCTCCACTTT
CAISVQGRGGSPLHF
>TRBJ2-7|TRBV7-9|.|TRBD2
TGTGCCAGCAGCTTAGCCCTAGCGGGATCGGGCGAGCAGTACTTC
CASSLALAGSGEQYF
>TRBJ2-1|TRBV25-1|.|TRBD2
TGTGCCAGCAGTGGACTAGCGACCTACAATGAGCAGTTCTTC
CASSGLATYNEQFF
>TRBJ1-3|TRBV11-2|.|TRBD1
TGTGCCAGCACCACAGGGGGTTCTGGAAACACCATATATTTT
CASTTGGSGNTIYF
>TRBJ2-4|TRBV9|.|TRBD1
TGTGCCAGCAGCGTGACAGGGGGAGTTGAAAACATTCAGTACTTC
CASSVTGGVENIQYF
>TRBJ2-2|TRBV19|.|.
TGTGCCAGTAGTATAGAGGGACTCATCACCGGGGAGCTGTTTTTT
CASSIEGLITGELFF